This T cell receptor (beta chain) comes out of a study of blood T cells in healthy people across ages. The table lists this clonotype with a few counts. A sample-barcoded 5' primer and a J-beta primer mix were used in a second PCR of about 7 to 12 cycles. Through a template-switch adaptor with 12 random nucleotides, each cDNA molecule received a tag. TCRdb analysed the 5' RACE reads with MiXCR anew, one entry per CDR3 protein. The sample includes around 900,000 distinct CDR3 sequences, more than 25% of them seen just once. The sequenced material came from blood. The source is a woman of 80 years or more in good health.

The CDR3 DNA reads TGTGCCAGCAGCTTACAGGGTGGCCGCGAGCAGTACTTC. The encoded protein is CASSLQGGREQYF. V gene TRBV5-5 combines with J gene TRBJ2-7; a weak D match, TRBD1 (6 bases). CDR3 length: 13 residues. Between the trimmed V and J ends, which lost 2 bases and 6 bases, there was a span of 12 bases. The germline V gene encodes CDR1 SGHKS and CDR2 YYEKEE (reference sequence).